Here is one TCR beta chain with its context. 13 Jbeta primers and 60 Vbeta primers were used for the PCR. Assay used: immunoSEQ multiplex PCR; TCRdb lists only in-frame clones, some missing. The sample has roughly 80,000 clones; roughly 65% are singletons. This entry belongs to a study of cytomegalovirus exposure and HLA in healthy donors. Overall study: A prior analysis found fewer than 120 million unique TCR beta sequences from around 190 million T cells. Of several hundred genotyped donors, roughly 81% grouped in the Caucasian-associated ancestry cluster.

The CDR3 runs to 15 residues. CDR1 is MNHNS, CDR2 SASEGT, per germline. Trimming removed 2 bases at V and 3 bases at J, with 13 bases between. Healthy bone marrow donors formed the donor group. This chain connects TRBV6-1 to TRBJ1-2; D is possibly TRBD1 (5 bases). The TCR comes from a male donor in good health and CMV-seropositive. Sequencing input: PBMCs. This CDR3 reads CASSEIGREDYGYTF. Written as DNA, the CDR3 is TGTGCCAGCAGTGAAATCGGCAGGGAAGACTATGGCTACACCTTC.